Listed below are T cell receptor beta chains from one sample, sequenced in a study of shared clonotypes between healthy human individuals. The protocol was immunoSEQ multiplex PCR, while the TCRdb copy is restricted to in-frame clones and leaves out a portion. The top ten hold 51% of the sample, which has about 79,000 clones, about 63% seen once. Sequencing was performed on memory CD8+ T cells sorted from blood. These receptors all come from a man in his thirties or forties in good health. The CDR3 runs from the conserved cysteine through the conserved F or W. A D gene is named only where the DNA matches it firmly. Rows may omit the clone size; those that give it use once, few, many or a size class.

>-|-|TRBV6-5|TRBJ2-1
TGTGCCAGCACCTCAGAGTTGGAGGAGTACAATGAGCAGTTCTTC
CASTSELEEYNEQFF
>-|-|TRBV7-2|TRBJ2-1
TGTGCCAGCAGCTTGGGTCGGGAGCGAGGTGAGCAGTTCTTC
CASSLGRERGEQFF
>-|TRBD2|TRBV9|TRBJ2-1
TGTGCCAGCAGCCGACTAGCGGACGTACTCGATGAGCAGTTCTTC
CASSRLADVLDEQFF
>few|TRBD2|TRBV7-2|TRBJ2-7
TGTGCCAGCAGCTTATTTAGCGGGCGATCCTACGAGCAGTACTTC
CASSLFSGRSYEQYF
>-|-|TRBV7-9|TRBJ2-1
TGTGCCAGCAGCTCTGGATACAATGAGCAGTTCTTC
CASSSGYNEQFF
>-|-|TRBV25-1|TRBJ1-3
TGTGCCAGCAGTGAATTCGGGGACGGGGCGGGCTCTGGAAACACCATATATTTT
CASSEFGDGAGSGNTIYF
>-|-|TRBV13|TRBJ1-2
TGTGCCAGCAGCTCCCGGGGGGACGGCTACACCTTC
CASSSRGDGYTF
>-|TRBD2|TRBV4-2|TRBJ2-7
TGTGCCAGCAGCCAAGAGGCGGGAGGCAACGAGCAGTACTTC
CASSQEAGGNEQYF
>few|-|TRBV7-9|TRBJ1-1
TGTGCCAGCAGCCCGATACAGGGAACTGAAGCTTTCTTT
CASSPIQGTEAFF
>-|TRBD1|TRBV6-5|TRBJ2-7
TGTGCCAGCAGTTATGGTGATTCAGGGACAGGTTACGAGCAGTACTTC
CASSYGDSGTGYEQYF
>-|-|TRBV7-9|TRBJ2-7
TGTGCCAGCAGCTTAGTTTTTCTGGGCCATGGGTTAAAGCAGTACTTC
CASSLVFLGHGLKQYF
>few|-|TRBV6-1|TRBJ1-2
TGTGCCAGCAGTGAAGAGGGGATCTATGGCTACACCTTC
CASSEEGIYGYTF
>many|-|TRBV28|TRBJ2-1
TGTGCCAGCATTCATAGTAGCGGAGGGACCCCATCCTACAATGAGCAGTTCTTC
CASIHSSGGTPSYNEQFF
>-|-|TRBV7-9|TRBJ2-5
TGTGCCAGCAGCCCGACTCGGGGGCCAAACCAAGAGACCCAGTACTTC
CASSPTRGPNQETQYF